The 7 T cell receptor beta chains below all came from one sample that was sequenced in a study of blood T cell repertoires in COVID-19. The protocol was immunoSEQ multiplex PCR, while the TCRdb copy is restricted to in-frame clones and leaves out a portion. The sample includes 180,000 or so clones, around 80% seen only once; the top ten take roughly 13%. The sequenced sample consisted of peripheral blood. These receptors were collected from a man in his forties or fifties who had recovered from COVID-19.

The rearrangement links TRBV5-1 to TRBJ2-2; D might be TRBD2 (6 bases). Germline V gene sequence: CDR1 SGHRS, CDR2 YFSETQ. This CDR3 comprises 14 residues. V was cut by 2 bases and J by 7 bases, with 12 bases left in between. The chain's CDR3 is CASSFGGGGGELFF. The CDR3 region has the DNA TGCGCCAGCAGCTTCGGGGGAGGCGGCGGGGAGCTGTTTTTT.

This chain uses TRBV24-1 with TRBJ2-7; D ambiguous. V dropped 4 bases and J dropped 4 bases, with 10 bases sitting between them. The CDR3 has 13 amino acids. In germline, CDR1 is KGHDR, CDR2 SFDVKD. The CDR3 sequence is CATSDPQEYEQYF. CDR3 in DNA: TGTGCCACCAGTGACCCGCAGGAATACGAGCAGTACTTC.

V usage is TRBV5-1 and J usage is TRBJ1-2; tentative D call: TRBD1 (5 bases). V was cut by 0 bases and J by 7 bases, with 19 bases left in between. This CDR3 is 16 amino acids long. Germline CDR1 is SGHRS and CDR2 is YFSETQ. In DNA form, the CDR3 reads TGCGCCAGCAGCTTGGGAGTTACAGGTTCCCTCTTTGGCTACACCTTC. This encodes CASSLGVTGSLFGYTF.

This chain connects TRBV6-2 or TRBV6-3 to TRBJ1-1, with 9 bases that match TRBD1. The CDR3 totals 15 residues. Germline lookup yields CDR1 MNHEY and CDR2 SVGEGT. Losses at the gene ends were 4 bases for V and 0 bases for J; bases not matched to a gene: 3. Here the CDR3 DNA reads TGTGCCAGCAGTTTTGGGACAGGGATGAACACTGAAGCTTTCTTT. Its translation: CASSFGTGMNTEAFF.

This clone has more than one count but fewer than ten. The V gene is TRBV7-3, the J gene TRBJ2-7; perhaps TRBD2 as D (5 bases). The V and J ends lost 5 bases and 5 bases respectively, with 13 bases between them. CDR3 length equals 13 residues. Germline V CDR1 and CDR2: SGHTA, FQGTGA. CDR3 DNA: TGTGCCAGCAGCGGGCCAGCGGAGCACGAGCAGTACTTC. This sequence encodes CASSGPAEHEQYF.

In this sample, this clone turned up a few times. The gene calls are TRBV28 and TRBJ1-4; D possibly corresponds to TRBD1 (6 bases). Germline V gene lookup returns CDR1 MDHEN and CDR2 SYDVKM. This CDR3 is 14 amino acids long. The germline V and J ends were trimmed by 6 bases and 3 bases, with 11 bases remaining between them. The CDR3 region has the DNA TGTGCCAGCAGCCCGACAGGATCTAATGAAAAACTGTTTTTT. Its protein is CASSPTGSNEKLFF.

V and J are TRBV9 and TRBJ1-6; D might be TRBD1 (6 bases). This CDR3 spans 14 amino acids. CDR1 and CDR2 from the germline V gene are SGDLS and YYNGEE. The V end lost 4 bases, the J end lost 8 bases, and 13 bases lay between the germline ends. The CDR3 DNA reads as TGTGCCAGCAGCCCAATGGACAGCTATTCACCCCTCCACTTT. Amino acid sequence: CASSPMDSYSPLHF.